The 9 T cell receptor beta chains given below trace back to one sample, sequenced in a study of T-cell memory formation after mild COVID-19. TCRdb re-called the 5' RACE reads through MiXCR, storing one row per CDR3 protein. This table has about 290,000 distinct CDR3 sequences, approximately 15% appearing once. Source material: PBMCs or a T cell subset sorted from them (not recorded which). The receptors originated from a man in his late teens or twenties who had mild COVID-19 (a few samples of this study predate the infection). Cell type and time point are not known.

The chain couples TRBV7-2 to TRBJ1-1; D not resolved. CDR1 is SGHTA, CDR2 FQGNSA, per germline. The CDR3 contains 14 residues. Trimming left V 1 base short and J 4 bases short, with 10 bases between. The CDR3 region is CASSLGLRITEAFF. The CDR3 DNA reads TGTGCCAGCAGCTTAGGTCTCCGGATCACTGAAGCTTTCTTT. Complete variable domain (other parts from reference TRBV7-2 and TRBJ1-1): GAGVSQSPSNKVTEKGKDVELRCDPISGHTALYWYRQSLGQGLEFLIYFQGNSAPDKSGLPSDRFSAERTGGSVSTLTIQRTQQEDSAVYLCASSLGLRITEAFFGQGTRLTVV.

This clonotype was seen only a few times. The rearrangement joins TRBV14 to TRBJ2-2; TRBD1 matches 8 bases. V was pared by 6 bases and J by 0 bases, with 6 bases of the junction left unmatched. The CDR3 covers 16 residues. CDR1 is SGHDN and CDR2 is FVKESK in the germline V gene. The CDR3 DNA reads TGTGCCAGCAGTCCAAGACAGGGGTCGAACACCGGGGAGCTGTTTTTT. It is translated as CASSPRQGSNTGELFF.

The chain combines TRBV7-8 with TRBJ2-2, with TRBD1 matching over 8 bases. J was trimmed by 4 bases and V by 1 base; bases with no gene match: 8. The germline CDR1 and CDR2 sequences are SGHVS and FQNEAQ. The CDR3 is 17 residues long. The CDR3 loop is CASSLGWAGGPTGELFF. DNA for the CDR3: TGTGCCAGCAGCTTAGGATGGGCAGGGGGCCCCACCGGGGAGCTGTTTTTT. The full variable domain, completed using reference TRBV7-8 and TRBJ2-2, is GAGVSQSPRYKVAKRGQDVALRCDPISGHVSLFWYQQALGQGPEFLTYFQNEAQLDKSGLPSDRFFAERPEGSVSTLKIQRTQQEDSAVYLCASSLGWAGGPTGELFFGEGSRLTVL.

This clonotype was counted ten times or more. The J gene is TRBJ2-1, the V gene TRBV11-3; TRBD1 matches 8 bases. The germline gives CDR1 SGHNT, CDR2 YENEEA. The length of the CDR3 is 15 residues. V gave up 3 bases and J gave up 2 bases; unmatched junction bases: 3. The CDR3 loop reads CASSLGRGPYNEQFF. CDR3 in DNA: TGTGCCAGCAGCTTGGGCAGGGGGCCCTACAATGAGCAGTTCTTC.

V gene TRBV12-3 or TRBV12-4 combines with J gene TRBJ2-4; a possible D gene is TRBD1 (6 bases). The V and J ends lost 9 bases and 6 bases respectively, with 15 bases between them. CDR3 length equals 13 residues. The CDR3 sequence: CARSAGRGNIQYF. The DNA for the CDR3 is TGTGCCAGAAGTGCGGGCAGGGGAAACATTCAGTACTTC.

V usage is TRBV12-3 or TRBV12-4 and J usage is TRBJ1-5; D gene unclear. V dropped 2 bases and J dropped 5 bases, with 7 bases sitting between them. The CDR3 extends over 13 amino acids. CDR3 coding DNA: TGTGCCAGCAGTTTATTGGGGTATCAGCCCCAGCATTTT. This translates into CASSLLGYQPQHF.

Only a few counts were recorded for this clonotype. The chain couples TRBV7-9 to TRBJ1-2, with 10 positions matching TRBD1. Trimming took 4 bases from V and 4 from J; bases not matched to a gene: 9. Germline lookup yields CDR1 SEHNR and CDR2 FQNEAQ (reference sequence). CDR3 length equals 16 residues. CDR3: CASSSPGQGSPYGYTF. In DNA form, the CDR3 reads TGTGCCAGCAGCTCGCCGGGACAGGGGTCCCCCTATGGCTACACCTTC.

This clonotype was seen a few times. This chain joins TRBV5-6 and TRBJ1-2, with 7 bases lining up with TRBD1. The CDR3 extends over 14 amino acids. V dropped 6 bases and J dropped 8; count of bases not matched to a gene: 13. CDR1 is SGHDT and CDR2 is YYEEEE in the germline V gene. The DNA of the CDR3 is TGTGCCAGCAAGGAAACAGGGGCTGCGGGAGGCTACACCTTC. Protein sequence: CASKETGAAGGYTF.

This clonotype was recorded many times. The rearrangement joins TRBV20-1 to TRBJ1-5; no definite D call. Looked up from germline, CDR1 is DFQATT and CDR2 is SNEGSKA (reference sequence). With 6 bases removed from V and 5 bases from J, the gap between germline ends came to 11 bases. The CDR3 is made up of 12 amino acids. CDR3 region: CSASDIYQPQHF. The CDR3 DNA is TGCAGTGCCTCCGACATCTATCAGCCCCAGCATTTT.